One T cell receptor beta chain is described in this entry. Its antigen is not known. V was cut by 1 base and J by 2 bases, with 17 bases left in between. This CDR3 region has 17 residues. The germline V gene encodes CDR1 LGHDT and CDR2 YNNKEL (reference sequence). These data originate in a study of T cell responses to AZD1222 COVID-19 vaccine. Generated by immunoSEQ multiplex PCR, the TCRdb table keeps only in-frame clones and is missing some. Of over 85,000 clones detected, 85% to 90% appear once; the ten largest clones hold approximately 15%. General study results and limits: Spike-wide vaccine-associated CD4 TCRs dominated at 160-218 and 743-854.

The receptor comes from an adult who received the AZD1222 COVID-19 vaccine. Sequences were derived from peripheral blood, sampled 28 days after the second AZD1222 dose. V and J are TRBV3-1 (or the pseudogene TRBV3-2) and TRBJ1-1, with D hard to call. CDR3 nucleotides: TGTGCCAGCAGCCAAGTGGCGCTGGCCCCTATTAACACTGAAGCTTTCTTT. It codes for CASSQVALAPINTEAFF.